This note documents a single T cell receptor beta chain sequence. Its antigen is not known. Assay: immunoSEQ multiplex PCR; the TCRdb copy retains only in-frame clones and omits some. The sample lists some 110,000 clones, around 88% seen once, with around 5% in the top ten. This record comes from a study of cytomegalovirus exposure and HLA in healthy donors. In the study overall: In a later analysis, the 120 or so validation repertoires were reported to have used the same platform as the roughly 730 first-cohort repertoires. Whole-study findings and limits: The classifier reportedly diagnosed cytomegalovirus status with high sensitivity and specificity. Across donors, most TCRs were seen rarely, yet some public ones were widespread.

The CDR3 runs 13 residues. CDR1 is SGHDT, CDR2 YYEEEE, per germline. Trimming took 4 bases from V and 3 from J, leaving 11 bases between them. The sequence was obtained from a man younger than 35 in good health and CMV-seronegative. Material for sequencing was PBMCs. The rearrangement joins TRBV5-6 to TRBJ2-7; a weak D match, TRBD2 (6 bases). CDR3 protein: CASSPGTYYEQYF. Here the CDR3 DNA reads TGTGCCAGCAGCCCCGGGACTTACTACGAGCAGTACTTC.